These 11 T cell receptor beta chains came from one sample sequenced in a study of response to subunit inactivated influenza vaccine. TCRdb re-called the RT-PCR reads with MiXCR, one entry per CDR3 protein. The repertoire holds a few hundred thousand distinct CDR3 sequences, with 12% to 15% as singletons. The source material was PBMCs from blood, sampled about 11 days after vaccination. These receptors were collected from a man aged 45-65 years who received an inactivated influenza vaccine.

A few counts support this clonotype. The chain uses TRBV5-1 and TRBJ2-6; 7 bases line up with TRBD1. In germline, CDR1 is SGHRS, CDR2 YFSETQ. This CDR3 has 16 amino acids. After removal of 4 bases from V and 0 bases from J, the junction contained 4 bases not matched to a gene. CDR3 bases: TGCGCCAGCAGCGGGGGACAGACCTCTGGGGCCAACGTCCTGACTTTC. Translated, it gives CASSGGQTSGANVLTF.

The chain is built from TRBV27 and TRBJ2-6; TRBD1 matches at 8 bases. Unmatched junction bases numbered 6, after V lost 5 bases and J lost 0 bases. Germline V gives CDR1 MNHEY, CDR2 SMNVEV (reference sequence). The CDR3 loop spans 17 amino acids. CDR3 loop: CASSKGQVISGANVLTF. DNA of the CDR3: TGTGCCAGCAGTAAGGGACAGGTAATCTCTGGGGCCAACGTCCTGACTTTC. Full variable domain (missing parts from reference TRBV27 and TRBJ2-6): EAQVTQNPRYLITVTGKKLTVTCSQNMNHEYMSWYRQDPGLGLRQIYYSMNVEVTDKGDVPEGYKVSRKEKRNFPLILESPSPNQTSLYFCASSKGQVISGANVLTFGAGSRLTVL.

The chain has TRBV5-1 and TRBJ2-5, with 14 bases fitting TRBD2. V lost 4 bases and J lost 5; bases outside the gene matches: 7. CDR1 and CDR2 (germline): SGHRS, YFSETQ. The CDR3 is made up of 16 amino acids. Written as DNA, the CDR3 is TGCGCCAGCAGCCCTGGACTAGCGGGGGGTAGTGAGACCCAGTACTTC. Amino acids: CASSPGLAGGSETQYF.

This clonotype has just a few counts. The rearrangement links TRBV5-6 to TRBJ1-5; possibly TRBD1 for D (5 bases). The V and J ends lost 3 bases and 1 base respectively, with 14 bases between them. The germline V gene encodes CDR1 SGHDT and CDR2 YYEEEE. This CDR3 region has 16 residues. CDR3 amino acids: CASSWGGALSNQPQHF. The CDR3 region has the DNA TGTGCCAGCAGCTGGGGTGGGGCGCTGAGCAATCAGCCCCAGCATTTT.

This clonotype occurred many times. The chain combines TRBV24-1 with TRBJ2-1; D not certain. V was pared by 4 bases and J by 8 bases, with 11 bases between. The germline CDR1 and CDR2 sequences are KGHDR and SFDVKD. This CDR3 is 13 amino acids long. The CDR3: CATSDPSLDEQFF. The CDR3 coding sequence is TGTGCCACCAGTGACCCCTCCCTCGATGAGCAGTTCTTC.

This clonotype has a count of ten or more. CDR3 amino acids: CASRREGTRDYGYTF. In DNA, the CDR3 is TGTGCCAGCAGGCGAGAAGGAACGCGGGACTATGGCTACACCTTC. V usage is TRBV6-1 and J usage is TRBJ1-2; D is uncertain. V shed 6 bases and J shed 3 bases, with 17 bases lying between them. This CDR3 is built from 15 residues. Germline CDR1 and CDR2: MNHNS and SASEGT.

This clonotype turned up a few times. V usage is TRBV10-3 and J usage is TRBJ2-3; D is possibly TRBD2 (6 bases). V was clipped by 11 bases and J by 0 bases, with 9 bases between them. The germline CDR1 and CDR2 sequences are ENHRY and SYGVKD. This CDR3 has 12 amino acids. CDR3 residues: CAVRGSTDTQYF. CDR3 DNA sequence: TGTGCCGTCCGGGGGAGCACAGATACGCAGTATTTT.

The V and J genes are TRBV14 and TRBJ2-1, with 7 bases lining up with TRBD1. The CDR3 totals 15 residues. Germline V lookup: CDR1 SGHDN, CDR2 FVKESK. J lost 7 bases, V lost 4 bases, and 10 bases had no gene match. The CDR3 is CASSLPGTVRNEQFF. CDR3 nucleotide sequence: TGTGCCAGCAGCCTTCCCGGGACAGTACGAAATGAGCAGTTCTTC.

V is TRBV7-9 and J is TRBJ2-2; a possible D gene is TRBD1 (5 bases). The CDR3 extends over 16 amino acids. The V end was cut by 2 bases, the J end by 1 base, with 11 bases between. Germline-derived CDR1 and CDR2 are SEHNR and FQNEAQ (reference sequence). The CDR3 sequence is CASSLLTGRNTGELFF. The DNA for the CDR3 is TGTGCCAGCAGCTTATTAACAGGAAGGAACACCGGGGAGCTGTTTTTT.

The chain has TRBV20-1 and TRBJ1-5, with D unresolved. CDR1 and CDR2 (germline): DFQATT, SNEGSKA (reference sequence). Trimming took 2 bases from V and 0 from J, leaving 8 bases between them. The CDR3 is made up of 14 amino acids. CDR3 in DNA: TGCAGTGCTAGAACAAGGTATAGCAATCAGCCCCAGCATTTT. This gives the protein CSARTRYSNQPQHF.

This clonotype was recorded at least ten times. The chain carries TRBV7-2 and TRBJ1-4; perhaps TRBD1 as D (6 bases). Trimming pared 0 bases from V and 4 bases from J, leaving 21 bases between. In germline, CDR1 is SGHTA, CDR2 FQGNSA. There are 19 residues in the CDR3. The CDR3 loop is CASSLALGGAPQFNEKLFF. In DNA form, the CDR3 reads TGTGCCAGCAGCTTAGCGCTGGGGGGGGCGCCTCAGTTTAATGAAAAACTGTTTTTT.